This T cell receptor beta chain was obtained from a study of blood T cell repertoires in COVID-19. Participants came from fewer than 25 US areas, aged roughly 18 to 89 years. Cohort placement rested on clinical history that participants reported themselves. Donors in Cohort 3 counted as recovered after two negative PCRs, clearance, or symptom resolution. Germline lookup yields CDR1 SGHRS and CDR2 YFSETQ. V dropped 3 bases and J dropped 5; count of bases not matched to a gene: 3. There are 14 residues in the CDR3. Measured with immunoSEQ multiplex PCR; TCRdb has only the in-frame clones, and not every one. The sample holds about 320,000 clones, about nine tenths seen once.

The origin of this receptor is a man aged 60 to 69 who had recovered from COVID-19. Sequenced material: PBMCs or T cells enriched from blood (not recorded which). V is TRBV5-1 and J is TRBJ2-7; 12 nucleotides match TRBD2. The DNA of the CDR3 is TGCGCCAGCAGCTCGACTAGCGGGAGTCACGAGCAGTACTTC. Encoded protein: CASSSTSGSHEQYF.